The 21 T cell receptor beta chains in this list originate from one sample, sequenced in a study of early T cells in non-severe SARS-CoV-2 infection. Each CDR3 protein is one row after TCRdb ran MiXCR on the 5' RACE reads. The data show 65,000 to 85,000 distinct CDR3 sequences, roughly 10% seen once. The sequencing here drew on whole blood, taken at baseline. These receptors all come from an adult who was a healthcare worker with PCR-confirmed SARS-CoV-2 infection or an uninfected control (not recorded which).

This clonotype was counted between two and nine times. The gene calls are TRBV9 and TRBJ2-1; TRBD2 matches 10 bases. Germline V lookup: CDR1 SGDLS, CDR2 YYNGEE. The V segment lost 1 base and the J segment 10 bases; nucleotides outside the gene matches: 8. The CDR3 contains 15 residues. The CDR3, as DNA: TGTGCCAGCAGCGTACGGCCTAGCGGGAGTTACGAGCAGTTCTTC. Amino acids: CASSVRPSGSYEQFF.

This clonotype was seen more than once but under ten times. This chain links TRBV4-1 with TRBJ2-7, with D tentatively TRBD1 (5 bases). The CDR3 consists of 14 residues. Trimming took 3 bases from V and 0 from J, leaving 9 bases between them. Germline assignment: CDR1 MGHRA and CDR2 YSYEKL. In nucleotides, the CDR3 is TGCGCCAGCAGCCAGGCAGGGAACTCCTACGAGCAGTACTTC. Translated: CASSQAGNSYEQYF.

This clonotype was picked up a small number of times. V usage is TRBV6-2 or TRBV6-3 and J usage is TRBJ2-5; D unclear. Deletions cut 5 bases from V and 5 bases from J, with 6 bases between. CDR1 and CDR2 from the germline V gene are MNHEY and SVGEGT. This CDR3 has 11 residues. CDR3 region: CASSPSETQYF. The CDR3 nucleotides read TGTGCCAGCAGTCCCTCGGAGACCCAGTACTTC.

The chain couples TRBV28 to TRBJ2-7, with D uncertain. Per the germline V gene, CDR1 is MDHEN and CDR2 is SYDVKM. Trimming removed 3 bases from V and 2 bases from J, with 11 bases in between. The CDR3 extends over 14 amino acids. CDR3 sequence reads: CASSLMAETYEQYF. The CDR3 DNA sequence: TGTGCCAGCAGTTTGATGGCAGAGACCTACGAGCAGTACTTC.

This clonotype was seen ten or more times. The rearrangement joins TRBV28 to TRBJ1-4; D is uncertain. Looked up from germline, CDR1 is MDHEN and CDR2 is SYDVKM. V lost 10 bases, J lost 7 bases, and 13 bases lay in between. This CDR3 spans 12 amino acids. The CDR3 sequence: CATRIGVEKLFF. The DNA for the CDR3 is TGTGCCACCCGTATAGGCGTTGAAAAACTGTTTTTT.

A few counts support this clonotype. The chain links TRBV20-1 to TRBJ1-1; TRBD1 aligns across 8 bases. V lost 0 bases to trimming and J lost 6 bases; unmatched junction nucleotides: 18. Looked up from germline, CDR1 is DFQATT and CDR2 is SNEGSKA (reference sequence). The CDR3 length is 18 residues. CDR3 nucleotides: TGCAGTGCTAGAGATGGTAGCCAGGGGGCCCTCAAAGGGTCTGAAGCTTTCTTT. Its protein product is CSARDGSQGALKGSEAFF.

The CDR3 DNA reads as TGTGCCAGCGGACCGGACCAGGAGCTGTTTTTT. This encodes CASGPDQELFF. The chain recombines TRBV12-3 or TRBV12-4 with TRBJ2-2; D call uncertain. The V end lost 8 bases, the J end lost 10 bases, and 11 bases lay between the germline ends. CDR3 length equals 11 residues.

In its sample, this clonotype was seen many times. The genes are TRBV11-2 and TRBJ1-6, with D hard to call. Trimming removed 0 bases at V and 10 bases at J, with 13 bases between. Germline-derived CDR1 and CDR2 are SGHAT and FQNNGV. The length of the CDR3 is 15 residues. CDR3: CASSLETGWQSPLHF. CDR3 sequence (DNA): TGTGCCAGCAGCTTAGAGACGGGGTGGCAGTCACCCCTCCACTTT.

In nucleotides, the CDR3 is TGTGCCAGCAGTCGCCCCCGAACTGGCGGCGCGAACACCGGGGAGCTGTTTTTT. Translating gives CASSRPRTGGANTGELFF. The chain has TRBV6-2 or TRBV6-3 and TRBJ2-2, with D unresolved. The germline CDR1 and CDR2 sequences are MNHEY and SVGEGT. V lost 5 bases, J lost 0 bases, and 19 bases lay in between. The CDR3 covers 18 residues.

This clonotype was seen ten or more times. The chain is built from TRBV2 and TRBJ1-5, with 9 bases lining up with TRBD1. CDR1 is SNHLY, CDR2 FYNNEI, per germline. V lost 7 bases and J lost 2; bases outside the gene matches: 3. The CDR3 is made up of 14 amino acids. For the CDR3, the DNA is TGTGCCAGCAACAGGGGGCTTCGCAATCAGCCCCAGCATTTT. Its translation: CASNRGLRNQPQHF. The whole variable domain, remainder taken from reference TRBV2 and TRBJ1-5, is EPEVTQTPSHQVTQMGQEVILRCVPISNHLYFYWYRQILGQKVEFLVSFYNNEISEKSEIFDDQFSVERPDGSNFTLKIRSTKLEDSAMYFCASNRGLRNQPQHFGDGTRLSIL.

This clonotype was detected ten times or more. V usage is TRBV25-1 and J usage is TRBJ2-1, with 8 nucleotides matching TRBD1. CDR1 is MGHDK, CDR2 SYGVNS, per germline. This CDR3 spans 13 amino acids. The trim removed 4 bases at V and 6 bases at J, leaving 2 bases unmatched. The CDR3 here is CASSVTGGNEQFF. The CDR3 DNA is TGTGCCAGCAGTGTCACAGGGGGCAATGAGCAGTTCTTC.

The chain is built from TRBV28 and TRBJ1-1; the D is unclear. Germline V gene lookup returns CDR1 MDHEN and CDR2 SYDVKM. Trimming shortened V by 7 bases and J by 2 bases, and 8 bases separated the two germline ends. CDR3 size: 12 residues. The CDR3 region is CASTKKNTEAFF. The CDR3 coding sequence is TGTGCCAGCACGAAAAAAAACACTGAAGCTTTCTTT.

This clonotype has just a few counts. The chain links TRBV12-3 or TRBV12-4 to TRBJ2-4, with TRBD1 matching over 7 bases. Germline trimming cut 7 bases from V and 3 bases from J; bases unmatched to any gene: 6. This CDR3 contains 14 residues. CDR3 nucleotide sequence: TGTGCCAGCAATGTACAGGGGCTCAAAAACATTCAGTACTTC. Amino acids: CASNVQGLKNIQYF.

The table lists this clonotype with a few counts. The rearrangement joins TRBV24-1 to TRBJ2-3; 12 positions match TRBD2. The CDR3 runs to 17 residues. Trimming took 5 bases from V and 5 from J; bases not matched to a gene: 10. From germline, CDR1 is KGHDR and CDR2 SFDVKD. For the CDR3, the DNA is TGTGCCACCAGTGGAGTCAAGCCGGGACTAGCGGGAGATACGCAGTATTTT. This sequence encodes CATSGVKPGLAGDTQYF.

This clonotype came up a few times. The chain combines TRBV20-1 with TRBJ2-7; 9 nucleotides match TRBD2. The CDR3 sequence is 14 residues long. Per germline, CDR1 DFQATT and CDR2 SNEGSKA (reference sequence). Unmatched junction bases numbered 6, after V lost 6 bases and J lost 0 bases. The CDR3 spells CSAKGGRVSYEQYF. Written as DNA, the CDR3 is TGCAGTGCCAAAGGCGGGAGGGTCTCCTACGAGCAGTACTTC.

The sample holds a few counts of this clonotype. The rearrangement joins TRBV7-9 to TRBJ2-2; 9 bases are a match to TRBD2. CDR1 is SEHNR and CDR2 is FQNEAQ in the germline V gene (reference sequence). This CDR3 region has 16 residues. With 2 bases clipped from V and 5 bases from J, the junction kept 6 bases outside the gene matches. CDR3 loop: CASSLSLAGSTGELFF. The CDR3 DNA reads as TGTGCCAGCAGCTTATCCCTAGCGGGAAGTACCGGGGAGCTGTTTTTT.

This clonotype has at least ten counts. CDR3 protein: CAIGRRYIEAFF. In DNA, the CDR3 is TGTGCCATCGGGAGGAGATACATCGAAGCTTTCTTT. V usage is TRBV6-1 and J usage is TRBJ1-1; D is unresolved. Germline values: CDR1 MNHNS, CDR2 SASEGT. V was pared by 10 bases and J by 8 bases, with 17 bases between. The CDR3 loop spans 12 amino acids.

This clonotype was counted at least ten times. The gene calls are TRBV5-1 and TRBJ1-1; D might be TRBD1 (5 bases). The CDR3 runs 17 residues. Germline lookup yields CDR1 SGHRS and CDR2 YFSETQ. Deletions cut 3 bases from V and 5 bases from J, with 23 bases between. Written as DNA, the CDR3 is TGCGCCAGCAGCTCCCCGGGCGCCCGAATGGGGGGAACTGAAGCTTTCTTT. Amino acids: CASSSPGARMGGTEAFF.

This clonotype was observed many times. The genes are TRBV7-2 and TRBJ1-2; D remains ambiguous. The CDR3 is made up of 14 amino acids. The germline V gene has CDR1 SGHTA and CDR2 FQGNSA. V was cut by 2 bases and J by 8 bases, with 15 bases left in between. Written as DNA, the CDR3 is TGTGCCAGCAGCTTAAAGGGCAGCCCTACCGGCTACACCTTC. It encodes CASSLKGSPTGYTF.

This clonotype was seen a handful of times. V usage is TRBV29-1 and J usage is TRBJ2-5; D ambiguous. The CDR3 consists of 12 residues. Trimming took 4 bases from V and 0 from J, leaving 6 bases between them. Germline V CDR1 and CDR2: SQVTM, ANQGSEA. The DNA of the CDR3 is TGCAGCGTTGGGGGTTACCAAGAGACCCAGTACTTC. This encodes CSVGGYQETQYF.

Many counts were recorded for this clonotype. The chain joins TRBV11-2 to TRBJ1-1; TRBD1 matches at 7 bases. CDR3 size: 14 residues. The germline V gene has CDR1 SGHAT and CDR2 FQNNGV. After removal of 4 bases from V and 1 base from J, the junction contained 3 bases not matched to a gene. The CDR3 loop is CASSYRTGNTEAFF. In DNA, the CDR3 is TGTGCCAGCAGCTACCGGACAGGGAACACTGAAGCTTTCTTT.